The 14 T cell receptor beta chains in this list originate from one sample, sequenced in a study. Treg sorting used a CD4+CD25+CD127-/low gate. Each CDR3 protein gets one entry after TCRdb re-called the 5' RACE reads with MiXCR. The sample carries around 50,000 distinct CDR3 sequences, more than 25% recorded once. Sequenced: tumor-infiltrating Tregs sorted from the breast tumor. The receptors stem from a female donor with breast cancer.

This chain links TRBV3-1 with TRBJ2-1; 7 bases align to TRBD2. Germline lookup yields CDR1 LGHDT and CDR2 YNNKEL (reference sequence). With 4 bases clipped from V and 9 bases from J, the junction kept 9 bases outside the gene matches. This CDR3 region has 14 residues. The CDR3 DNA reads as TGTGCCAGCAGCCCTAACCGGGGAGGGCTTGAGCAGTTCTTC. Its translation is CASSPNRGGLEQFF.

This chain uses TRBV20-1 with TRBJ2-1, with D perhaps TRBD1 (5 bases). This CDR3 has 14 residues. Between the trimmed V and J ends, which lost 5 bases and 6 bases, there was a span of 17 bases. In germline, CDR1 is DFQATT, CDR2 SNEGSKA (reference sequence). In DNA, the CDR3 is TGCAGTGCTCGCACCTGGACAAGGTCCAATGAGCAGTTCTTC. Translated: CSARTWTRSNEQFF.

V is TRBV5-1 and J is TRBJ2-1; TRBD2 aligns across 10 bases. Germline V gene sequence: CDR1 SGHRS, CDR2 YFSETQ. V was pared by 6 bases and J by 0 bases, with 15 bases of the junction left unmatched. The CDR3 contains 19 residues. The CDR3 sequence is CASNLHVAGGESSYNEQFF. DNA for the CDR3: TGCGCCAGCAATCTCCATGTAGCGGGAGGAGAGAGCTCCTACAATGAGCAGTTCTTC.

J is TRBJ2-5 and V is TRBV5-1, with 11 bases identical to TRBD2. After removal of 3 bases from V and 10 bases from J, the junction contained 8 bases not matched to a gene. This CDR3 has 14 amino acids. CDR1 is SGHRS, CDR2 YFSETQ, per germline. The CDR3 here is CASSSTSGDLRQYF. The CDR3, as DNA: TGCGCCAGCAGCTCGACTAGCGGGGACCTTCGCCAGTACTTC.

The chain is built from TRBV5-1 and TRBJ2-7; a weak D match, TRBD1 (5 bases). From germline, CDR1 is SGHRS and CDR2 YFSETQ. The CDR3 totals 15 residues. V gave up 0 bases and J gave up 6 bases, with 16 bases separating them. This CDR3 reads CASSLASRGRVEQYF. CDR3 nucleotide sequence: TGCGCCAGCAGCTTGGCCTCTAGGGGTCGGGTCGAGCAGTACTTC.

This clonotype was recorded at least ten times. The chain employs TRBV7-9 and TRBJ2-7; possibly TRBD2 for D (5 bases). The V end was cut by 3 bases, the J end by 4 bases, with 13 bases between. The V gene's germline CDR1 is SEHNR and CDR2 FQNEAQ (reference sequence). The CDR3 spans 14 residues. Written as DNA, the CDR3 is TGTGCCAGCAGCTTCGGACTGATGACTTACGAGCAGTACTTC. It yields the protein CASSFGLMTYEQYF.

This clonotype occurred a few times. V and J are TRBV3-1 and TRBJ2-5; 8 bases are shared with TRBD2. Germline V gene lookup returns CDR1 LGHDT and CDR2 YNNKEL (reference sequence). The CDR3 loop spans 16 amino acids. Trimming took 0 bases from V and 5 from J; bases not matched to a gene: 8. CDR3 DNA: TGTGCCAGCAGCCAAGAAGCAGCGGGGGTCCGGGAGACCCAGTACTTC. This translates into CASSQEAAGVRETQYF.

This chain joins TRBV28 and TRBJ2-7; D is perhaps TRBD2 (6 bases). V was trimmed by 6 bases and J by 2 bases, leaving 14 bases between them. This CDR3 has 14 amino acids. CDR1 is MDHEN, CDR2 SYDVKM, per germline. CDR3 amino acids: CASRTGGITYEQYF. For the CDR3, the DNA is TGTGCCAGCAGGACGGGCGGGATTACCTACGAGCAGTACTTC.

There are many counts of this clonotype. The chain employs TRBV20-1 and TRBJ2-7; the match to TRBD2 covers 8 bases. Looked up from germline, CDR1 is DFQATT and CDR2 is SNEGSKA (reference sequence). The trim removed 6 bases at V and 0 bases at J, leaving 7 bases unmatched. The CDR3 sequence is 14 residues long. CDR3 residues: CSAKAGTSSYEQYF. The DNA of the CDR3 is TGCAGTGCCAAGGCCGGGACTAGCTCCTACGAGCAGTACTTC.

This clonotype has at least ten counts. The chain couples TRBV2 to TRBJ2-3, with D unclear. Looked up from germline, CDR1 is SNHLY and CDR2 is FYNNEI. CDR3 length: 14 residues. Between the trimmed V and J ends, which lost 4 bases and 2 bases, there was a span of 10 bases. CDR3 nucleotides: TGTGCCAGCAGTGTGGGGAAGAACACAGATACGCAGTATTTT. It codes for CASSVGKNTDTQYF.

The chain recombines TRBV5-1 with TRBJ2-5, with D unresolved. V lost 1 base, J lost 2 bases, and 12 bases lay in between. CDR1 is SGHRS and CDR2 is YFSETQ in the germline V gene. The length of the CDR3 is 15 residues. The DNA of the CDR3 is TGCGCCAGCAGCTTGTCATATGGGAAACAAGAGACCCAGTACTTC. It is translated as CASSLSYGKQETQYF.

This clonotype was detected only a few times. J is TRBJ1-6 and V is TRBV6-5, with D tentatively TRBD1 (6 bases). Germline-derived CDR1 and CDR2 are MNHEY and SVGAGI. The CDR3 loop spans 13 amino acids. Trimming cost V 6 bases and J 8 bases, with 11 bases left between them. This CDR3 reads CASSPRQDSPLHF. For the CDR3, the DNA is TGTGCCAGCAGCCCACGACAGGATTCACCCCTCCACTTT.

The chain carries TRBV29-1 and TRBJ2-1; 9 bases agree with TRBD2. The germline gives CDR1 SQVTM, CDR2 ANQGSEA. The CDR3 contains 14 residues. CDR3: CSYLGELAGNEQFF. The CDR3 nucleotides are TGCAGTTATTTGGGTGAGCTAGCGGGGAATGAGCAGTTCTTC.

The J gene is TRBJ1-4, the V gene TRBV28; 7 positions agree with TRBD1. In germline, CDR1 is MDHEN, CDR2 SYDVKM. J lost 0 bases, V lost 6 bases, and 19 bases had no gene match. The CDR3 contains 20 residues. In DNA, the CDR3 is TGTGCCAGCAGCGCCTTAGGATTGGATGGCCAGGGGGCAACTAATGAAAAACTGTTTTTT. Translating it yields CASSALGLDGQGATNEKLFF. The variable domain in full, completed from reference TRBV28 and TRBJ1-4, reads DVKVTQSSRYLVKRTGEKVFLECVQDMDHENMFWYRQDPGLGLRLIYFSYDVKMKEKGDIPEGYSVSREKKERFSLILESASTNQTSMYLCASSALGLDGQGATNEKLFFGSGTQLSVL.